This T cell receptor beta chain was captured in a study of cytomegalovirus exposure and HLA in healthy donors. This CDR3 has 13 amino acids. Germline loops: CDR1 SGHRS, CDR2 YFSETQ. V lost 0 bases and J lost 5, with 6 bases in between. PCR used 60 Vbeta primers and 13 Jbeta primers. TCRdb's table, derived via immunoSEQ multiplex PCR, lists solely in-frame clones and lacks some. Here the sample table reports some 130,000 clones. What was sequenced was PBMCs. The receptor was isolated from a woman aged 40-49 years in good health and CMV-seronegative. The chain links TRBV5-1 to TRBJ2-1; D remains unclear. The CDR3 DNA is TGCGCCAGCAGCTTGGGTCGGGACAATGAGCAGTTCTTC. Protein product: CASSLGRDNEQFF.